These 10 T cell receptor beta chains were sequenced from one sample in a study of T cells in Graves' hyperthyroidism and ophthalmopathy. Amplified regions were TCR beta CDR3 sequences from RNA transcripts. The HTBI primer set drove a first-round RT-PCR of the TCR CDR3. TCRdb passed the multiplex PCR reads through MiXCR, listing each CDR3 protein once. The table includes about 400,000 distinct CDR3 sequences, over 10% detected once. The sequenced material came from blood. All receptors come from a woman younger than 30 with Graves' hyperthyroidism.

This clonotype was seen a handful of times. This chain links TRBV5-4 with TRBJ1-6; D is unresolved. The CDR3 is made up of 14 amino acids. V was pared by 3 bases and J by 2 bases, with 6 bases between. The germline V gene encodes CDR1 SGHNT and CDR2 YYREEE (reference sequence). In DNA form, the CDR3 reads TGTGCCAGCAGCTCCGACCCCTATAATTCACCCCTCCACTTT. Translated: CASSSDPYNSPLHF.

Written as DNA, the CDR3 is TGTGCCAGCAGTTTAAGGGGAACCGCGAGCACTGAAGCTTTCTTT. It codes for CASSLRGTASTEAFF. The rearrangement joins TRBV12-3 or TRBV12-4 to TRBJ1-1; the D gene is possibly TRBD1 (5 bases). This CDR3 is built from 15 residues. V was shortened by 2 bases and J by 4 bases, with 14 bases between the two germline ends.

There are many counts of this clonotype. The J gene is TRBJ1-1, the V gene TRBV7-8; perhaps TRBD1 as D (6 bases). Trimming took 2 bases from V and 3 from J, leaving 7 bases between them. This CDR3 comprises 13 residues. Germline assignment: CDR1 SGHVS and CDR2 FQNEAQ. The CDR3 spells CASSLQGYTEAFF. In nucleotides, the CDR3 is TGTGCCAGCAGCTTACAGGGGTACACTGAAGCTTTCTTT.

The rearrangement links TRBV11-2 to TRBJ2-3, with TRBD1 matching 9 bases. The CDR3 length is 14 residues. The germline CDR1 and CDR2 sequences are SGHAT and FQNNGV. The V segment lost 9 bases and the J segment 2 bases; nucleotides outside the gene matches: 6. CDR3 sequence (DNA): TGTGCCAGTGGGGACAGGGAGTTCACAGATACGCAGTATTTT. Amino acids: CASGDREFTDTQYF.

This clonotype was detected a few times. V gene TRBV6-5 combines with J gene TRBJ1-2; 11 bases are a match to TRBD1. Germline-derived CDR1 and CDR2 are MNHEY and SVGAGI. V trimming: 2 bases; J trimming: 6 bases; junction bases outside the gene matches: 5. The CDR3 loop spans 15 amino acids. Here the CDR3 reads CASSYRTGGTDGYTF. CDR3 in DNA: TGTGCCAGCAGTTACAGGACAGGGGGCACGGATGGCTACACCTTC.

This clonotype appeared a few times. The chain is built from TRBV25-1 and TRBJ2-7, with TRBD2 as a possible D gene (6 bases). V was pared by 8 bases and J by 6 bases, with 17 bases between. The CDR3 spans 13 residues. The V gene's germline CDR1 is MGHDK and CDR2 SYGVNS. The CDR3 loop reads CASGGASNGEQYF. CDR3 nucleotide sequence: TGTGCCAGCGGAGGGGCTAGCAATGGCGAGCAGTACTTC.

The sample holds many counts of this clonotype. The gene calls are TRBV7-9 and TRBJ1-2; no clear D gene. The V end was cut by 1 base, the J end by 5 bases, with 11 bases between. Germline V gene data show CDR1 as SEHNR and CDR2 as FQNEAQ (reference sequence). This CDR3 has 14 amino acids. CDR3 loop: CASSLGVPRYGYTF. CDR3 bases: TGTGCCAGCAGCTTAGGAGTCCCTCGTTATGGCTACACCTTC.

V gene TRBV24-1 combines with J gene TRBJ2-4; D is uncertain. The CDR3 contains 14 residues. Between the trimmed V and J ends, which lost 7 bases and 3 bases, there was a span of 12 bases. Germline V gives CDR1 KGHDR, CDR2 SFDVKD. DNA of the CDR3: TGTGCCACCAGCTCCTATCGTGACAAAAACATTCAGTACTTC. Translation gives CATSSYRDKNIQYF.

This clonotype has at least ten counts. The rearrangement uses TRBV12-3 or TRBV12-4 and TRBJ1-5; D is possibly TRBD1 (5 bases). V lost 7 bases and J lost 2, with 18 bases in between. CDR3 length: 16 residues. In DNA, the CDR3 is TGTGCCAGCAACACGGAGGGGATGGCGGGCAATCAGCCCCAGCATTTT. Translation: CASNTEGMAGNQPQHF.

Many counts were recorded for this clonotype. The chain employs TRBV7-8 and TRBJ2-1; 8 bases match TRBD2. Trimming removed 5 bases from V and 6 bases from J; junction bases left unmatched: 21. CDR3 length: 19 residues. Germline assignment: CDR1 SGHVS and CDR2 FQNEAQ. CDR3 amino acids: CASSPASNWKRGFRNEQFF. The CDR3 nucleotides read TGTGCCAGCAGCCCAGCCTCGAATTGGAAGCGGGGGTTTCGCAATGAGCAGTTCTTC.